This T cell receptor (beta chain) was retrieved from a study of OX40 agonist ivuxolimab in advanced cancers. Study-wide background: Ivuxolimab, an antibody acting as an agonist of OX40 (CD134), was used to treat patients. Patients undergoing dose escalation presented with hepatocellular carcinoma, melanoma, renal cell or head and neck cancer. One hepatocellular carcinoma and two cutaneous melanoma patients partially responded.

CDR1 and CDR2 from the germline V gene are LNHDA and SQIVND (reference sequence). There are 14 residues in the CDR3. V was shortened by 4 bases and J by 7 bases, with 17 bases between the two germline ends. Using immunoSEQ multiplex PCR, the repertoire was profiled, and TCRdb retains in-frame clones only, with some absent. The sample includes some 76,000 clones, about 82% of them seen just once. Study-level findings and limits: Expanded peripheral T cells had an undetermined antigen specificity.

Of note for this clone: Its antigen is not identified.

The input for sequencing was CD4+ or CD8+ T cells sorted from blood, taken in a trial of the OX40 agonist ivuxolimab. The receptor was isolated from an adult with an advanced solid tumor such as melanoma, head and neck, liver or kidney cancer. The rearrangement links TRBV19 to TRBJ2-7; D may correspond to TRBD1 or TRBD2 (7 bases each). The CDR3 region has the DNA TGTGCCAGTAGTAGGTCAGGGGGGGCGAGGGAGCAGTACTTC. It encodes CASSRSGGAREQYF.